These 30 T cell receptor beta chains were sequenced from one sample in a study of T cells in Graves' hyperthyroidism and ophthalmopathy. TCR beta CDR3 region amplification was performed from RNA transcripts. TCR CDR3 regions were first amplified by RT-PCR with HTBI primers. A single record per CDR3 protein comes from TCRdb applying MiXCR to the multiplex PCR reads. The data hold 300,000 to 400,000 distinct CDR3 sequences, with approximately 15% observed a single time. Sample: blood. The receptors originated from a woman between 25 and 40 years old with Graves' hyperthyroidism.

CDR3 DNA sequence: TGTGCCAGCAGTCCCCCGCTGCGACAGGCAAACTATGGCTACACCTTC. Translation: CASSPPLRQANYGYTF. The chain carries TRBV28 and TRBJ1-2, with D possibly being TRBD1 (6 bases). The V and J ends lost 5 bases and 2 bases respectively, with 18 bases between them. Looked up from germline, CDR1 is MDHEN and CDR2 is SYDVKM. CDR3 length: 16 amino acids.

This clonotype was seen many times. J is TRBJ2-1 and V is TRBV20-1; 9 bases map to TRBD2. CDR3 length: 16 amino acids. CDR1 is DFQATT and CDR2 is SNEGSKA in the germline V gene (reference sequence). V dropped 5 bases and J dropped 0; count of bases not matched to a gene: 8. The CDR3 here is CSASVREGSSYNEQFF. CDR3 coding DNA: TGCAGTGCTTCGGTGCGGGAGGGAAGCTCCTACAATGAGCAGTTCTTC.

In the case of this clonotype: A single base separates this from a much larger clone, so it may be a read error. V gene TRBV19 combines with J gene TRBJ1-5; D not certain. The V gene's germline CDR1 is LNHDA and CDR2 SQIVND (reference sequence). This CDR3 is built from 14 residues. The germline V and J ends were trimmed by 7 bases and 4 bases, with 14 bases remaining between them. CDR3 nucleotide sequence: TGTGCCAGTACCATCGACAAGGGTAATCAGCCCCAGCATTTT. Translated: CASTIDKGNQPQHF. Drawing the rest from reference TRBV19 and TRBJ1-5, the complete variable domain is DGGITQSPKYLFRKEGQNVTLSCEQNLNHDAMYWYRQDPGQGLRLIYYSQIVNDFQKGDIAEGYSVSREKKESFPLTVTSAQKNPTAFYLCASTIDKGNQPQHFGDGTRLSIL.

This clonotype has only a few counts. The chain employs TRBV19 and TRBJ2-1, with D possibly being TRBD2 (6 bases). CDR1 and CDR2 (germline): LNHDA, SQIVND (reference sequence). V lost 3 bases, J lost 8 bases, and 11 bases lay in between. This CDR3 comprises 13 residues. CDR3 amino acids: CASSIRGWHEQFF. The CDR3 region has the DNA TGTGCCAGTAGTATCCGGGGGTGGCATGAGCAGTTCTTC.

The chain couples TRBV29-1 to TRBJ1-2; D remains unclear. This CDR3 comprises 12 residues. The germline gives CDR1 SQVTM, CDR2 ANQGSEA. Trimming stripped 1 base from V and 4 bases from J, with 7 bases between. The CDR3 spells CSVEVRLYGYTF. The CDR3 nucleotides read TGCAGCGTTGAAGTGAGACTCTATGGCTACACCTTC.

The rearrangement uses TRBV14 and TRBJ2-5; 7 bases line up with TRBD2. V gave up 6 bases and J gave up 1 base; unmatched junction bases: 5. CDR1 and CDR2 (germline): SGHDN, FVKESK. CDR3 length: 14 amino acids. CDR3 region: CASRTAGTQETQYF. CDR3 nucleotide sequence: TGTGCCAGCAGGACAGCGGGAACCCAAGAGACCCAGTACTTC.

The V and J genes are TRBV6-2 or TRBV6-3 and TRBJ1-3, with a possible D match to TRBD1 (5 bases). V was clipped by 7 bases and J by 4 bases, with 14 bases between them. The CDR3 spans 14 residues. From germline, CDR1 is MNHEY and CDR2 SVGEGT. CDR3 residues: CASKSRGSGNTIYF. The CDR3 DNA is TGTGCCAGCAAATCGCGGGGCTCCGGAAACACCATATATTTT.

Many counts were recorded for this clonotype. The rearrangement uses TRBV7-9 and TRBJ2-1; 14 bases align to TRBD2. With 5 bases clipped from V and 6 bases from J, the junction kept 6 bases outside the gene matches. This CDR3 contains 16 residues. The V gene's germline CDR1 is SEHNR and CDR2 FQNEAQ (reference sequence). CDR3 sequence: CASSGPGLAGVNEQFF. In nucleotides, the CDR3 is TGTGCCAGCAGCGGACCGGGACTAGCGGGAGTCAATGAGCAGTTCTTC.

This clonotype has a count of ten or more. The CDR3 here is CASSLNRRAGWADTQYF. The CDR3 DNA reads TGTGCCAGCAGCTTAAATCGGCGAGCGGGATGGGCAGATACGCAGTATTTT. V usage is TRBV11-2 and J usage is TRBJ2-3, with 7 bases matching TRBD2. CDR1 is SGHAT and CDR2 is FQNNGV in the germline V gene. V gave up 2 bases and J gave up 4 bases; unmatched junction bases: 12. The CDR3 has 17 amino acids.

At least ten counts were recorded for this clonotype. The chain recombines TRBV7-2 with TRBJ2-7, with D possibly matching TRBD2 (7 bases). This CDR3 region has 16 residues. Germline V CDR1 and CDR2: SGHTA, FQGNSA. V lost 3 bases and J lost 4, with 19 bases in between. CDR3 in amino acids: CASSFRGGNTLYEQYF. DNA for the CDR3: TGTGCCAGCAGCTTCAGGGGAGGGAATACGTTATACGAGCAGTACTTC.

The chain has TRBV20-1 and TRBJ1-2, with D hard to call. Germline CDR1 reads DFQATT; CDR2 reads SNEGSKA (reference sequence). V was pared by 6 bases and J by 3 bases, with 8 bases between. The CDR3 contains 11 residues. CDR3 in DNA: TGCAGTGCAGCTGAATACTATGGCTACACCTTC. This gives the protein CSAAEYYGYTF.

This clonotype was detected ten times or more. J is TRBJ2-3 and V is TRBV7-2, with D uncertain. The CDR3 loop spans 16 amino acids. The ends were cut back, 7 bases at V and 5 bases at J, with 22 bases in the middle. Germline CDR1 is SGHTA and CDR2 is FQGNSA. The DNA for the CDR3 is TGTGCCAGCATCCCCGCCTGGGGTTCCGTAAGAGATACGCAGTATTTT. It yields the protein CASIPAWGSVRDTQYF.

About this clonotype: A much more abundant neighbour one base away suggests this may be a read error. The chain is built from TRBV7-2 and TRBJ2-3; 7 bases are shared with TRBD2. The CDR3 spans 15 residues. Germline CDR1 reads SGHTA; CDR2 reads FQGNSA. The CDR3 sequence is CASSSTSPSTDTEYF. Written as DNA, the CDR3 is TGTGCCAGCAGTTCGACTAGCCCTAGCACAGATACGGAGTATTTT.

This clonotype was picked up many times. The chain uses TRBV12-3 or TRBV12-4 and TRBJ2-1; 8 nucleotides match TRBD2. With V trimmed by 5 bases and J by 5 bases, 8 bases remained unmatched. This CDR3 spans 15 amino acids. CDR3 sequence: CASSRSGAFNNEQFF. CDR3 nucleotides: TGTGCCAGCAGTCGTAGCGGGGCATTTAACAATGAGCAGTTCTTC.

This sequence joins TRBV7-8 and TRBJ1-4; D call uncertain. The CDR3 extends over 13 amino acids. Looked up from germline, CDR1 is SGHVS and CDR2 is FQNEAQ. Trimming stripped 4 bases from V and 8 bases from J, with 11 bases between. CDR3 amino acids: CASSSGLSEKLFF. The CDR3 nucleotides read TGTGCCAGCAGCTCGGGGTTGTCGGAAAAACTGTTTTTT.

The table lists this clonotype with many counts. This chain uses TRBV29-1 with TRBJ2-1, with 9 bases that match TRBD1. Germline CDR1 and CDR2: SQVTM and ANQGSEA. This CDR3 has 14 amino acids. The V segment lost 6 bases and the J segment 4 bases; nucleotides outside the gene matches: 7. CDR3 in amino acids: CSVVGQGGYNEQFF. The CDR3 nucleotides are TGCAGCGTCGTGGGACAGGGAGGTTACAATGAGCAGTTCTTC.

This clonotype was seen many times. This chain joins TRBV12-3 or TRBV12-4 and TRBJ1-2; TRBD1 aligns across 7 bases. The length of the CDR3 is 13 residues. With 3 bases clipped from V and 4 bases from J, the junction kept 2 bases outside the gene matches. This chain's CDR3 is CASSLGQTYGYTF. CDR3 DNA: TGTGCCAGCAGTTTGGGACAGACCTATGGCTACACCTTC.

The V gene is TRBV9, the J gene TRBJ2-1; D might be TRBD1 (6 bases). The V end lost 4 bases, the J end lost 4 bases, and 12 bases lay between the germline ends. This CDR3 contains 14 residues. Germline assignment: CDR1 SGDLS and CDR2 YYNGEE. DNA for the CDR3: TGTGCCAGCAGCCACCAGGGGAAATACAATGAGCAGTTCTTC. It codes for CASSHQGKYNEQFF.

In this sample, this clonotype turned up a few times. CDR3 amino acids: CASLTSGRARDTQYF. For the CDR3, the DNA is TGTGCCAGCCTGACTAGCGGGAGGGCCCGAGATACGCAGTATTTT. The chain recombines TRBV6-1 with TRBJ2-3; TRBD2 matches at 14 bases. The CDR3 is 15 residues long. CDR1 is MNHNS, CDR2 SASEGT, per germline. V was clipped by 8 bases and J by 5 bases; unmatched bases: 6.

This clonotype was observed at least ten times. J is TRBJ2-3 and V is TRBV30; possible D gene TRBD1, 5 bases. V lost 4 bases to trimming and J lost 4 bases, with 9 bases between them. The CDR3 is made up of 12 amino acids. The germline CDR1 and CDR2 sequences are GTSNPN and SVGIG (reference sequence). The chain's CDR3 is CAWNQGADTQYF. Here the CDR3 DNA reads TGTGCCTGGAATCAGGGTGCAGATACGCAGTATTTT.

The V call is TRBV2, the J call TRBJ2-1, with D possibly matching TRBD1 (5 bases). Germline V gives CDR1 SNHLY, CDR2 FYNNEI. The CDR3 runs 16 residues. Trimming left V 4 bases short and J 0 bases short, with 13 bases between. CDR3 DNA: TGTGCCAGCAGTGTCGATTGGGGCCTCTCCTACAATGAGCAGTTCTTC. Its translation is CASSVDWGLSYNEQFF. Filled out from reference TRBV2 and TRBJ2-1, the complete variable domain reads EPEVTQTPSHQVTQMGQEVILRCVPISNHLYFYWYRQILGQKVEFLVSFYNNEISEKSEIFDDQFSVERPDGSNFTLKIRSTKLEDSAMYFCASSVDWGLSYNEQFFGPGTRLTVL.

Only a few counts were recorded for this clonotype. V is TRBV19 and J is TRBJ2-3; possibly TRBD2 for D (5 bases). V shed 2 bases and J shed 4 bases, with 16 bases lying between them. Germline V lookup: CDR1 LNHDA, CDR2 SQIVND (reference sequence). The CDR3 is 16 amino acids. CDR3: CASSIFGAGRADTQYF. CDR3 DNA sequence: TGTGCCAGTAGTATATTCGGCGCGGGCCGCGCAGATACGCAGTATTTT.

This clonotype was observed at least ten times. The chain has TRBV30 and TRBJ1-2, with D maybe TRBD1 (5 bases). The CDR3 runs to 9 residues. Germline CDR1 and CDR2: GTSNPN and SVGIG (reference sequence). Trimming took 5 bases from V and 7 from J, leaving 5 bases between them. CDR3 sequence reads: CAWGAGYTF. CDR3 bases: TGTGCCTGGGGGGCTGGCTACACCTTC.

This clonotype was detected ten times or more. The chain carries TRBV2 and TRBJ2-1; D remains unclear. Trimming stripped 8 bases from V and 7 bases from J, with 12 bases between. The germline V gene has CDR1 SNHLY and CDR2 FYNNEI. The CDR3 is made up of 12 amino acids. The CDR3 protein is CASVDVTNEQFF. CDR3 nucleotide sequence: TGTGCCAGCGTGGACGTCACGAATGAGCAGTTCTTC.

Ten or more counts support this clonotype. The genes are TRBV28 and TRBJ2-2; 10 positions match TRBD1. CDR1 MDHEN and CDR2 SYDVKM come from the germline V gene. With V trimmed by 5 bases and J by 5 bases, 11 bases remained unmatched. There are 17 residues in the CDR3. CDR3 bases: TGTGCCAGCAGTACCCCGCCGGGACAGGGGCTGACCGGGGAGCTGTTTTTT. It specifies CASSTPPGQGLTGELFF.

This clonotype occurred many times. CDR3 bases: TGTGCCAGCCGCAAAACCGGGACCCAACCCGTCAGCACAGATACGCAGTATTTT. It is translated as CASRKTGTQPVSTDTQYF. The chain recombines TRBV7-2 with TRBJ2-3, with D perhaps TRBD1 or TRBD2 (5 bases each). The CDR3 runs to 18 residues. CDR1 SGHTA and CDR2 FQGNSA come from the germline V gene. The V end was cut by 8 bases, the J end by 0 bases, with 24 bases between. Complete variable domain (other parts from reference TRBV7-2 and TRBJ2-3): GAGVSQSPSNKVTEKGKDVELRCDPISGHTALYWYRQSLGQGLEFLIYFQGNSAPDKSGLPSDRFSAERTGGSVSTLTIQRTQQEDSAVYLCASRKTGTQPVSTDTQYFGPGTRLTVL.

There are many counts of this clonotype. The chain uses TRBV6-2 or TRBV6-3 and TRBJ2-7, with 10 bases matching TRBD2. Per germline, CDR1 MNHEY and CDR2 SVGEGT. The CDR3 is made up of 14 amino acids. J was trimmed by 2 bases and V by 4 bases; bases with no gene match: 2. The CDR3 loop reads CASSSSGRAYEQYF. The CDR3 bases are TGTGCCAGCAGTTCCAGCGGGAGGGCCTACGAGCAGTACTTC.

This chain connects TRBV7-9 to TRBJ2-5; TRBD2 aligns across 10 bases. Losses at the gene ends were 1 base for V and 7 bases for J; bases not matched to a gene: 9. Germline CDR1 reads SEHNR; CDR2 reads FQNEAQ (reference sequence). The CDR3 loop spans 16 amino acids. The CDR3 sequence is CASSLEGLARSGTQYF. The CDR3 DNA reads as TGTGCCAGCAGCTTAGAGGGACTAGCGAGGAGTGGGACCCAGTACTTC.

This clonotype has a count of ten or more. The rearrangement joins TRBV19 to TRBJ2-2, with 11 nucleotides matching TRBD1. Germline V gene lookup returns CDR1 LNHDA and CDR2 SQIVND (reference sequence). V gave up 7 bases and J gave up 7 bases; unmatched junction bases: 8. This CDR3 has 15 amino acids. The CDR3 reads CASIPDRGLGGELFF. The DNA of the CDR3 is TGTGCCAGTATCCCGGACAGGGGGCTCGGCGGGGAGCTGTTTTTT.

This clonotype appeared many times. The rearrangement links TRBV6-1 to TRBJ1-5; D gene ambiguous. V lost 7 bases and J 3 bases, leaving 19 bases between the germline ends. This CDR3 is built from 16 residues. The germline V gene has CDR1 MNHNS and CDR2 SASEGT. CDR3 sequence (DNA): TGTGCCAGCAAGTGGGCTCTACAGATAGACAATCAGCCCCAGCATTTT. Its translation is CASKWALQIDNQPQHF.